One and the same sample provided the 3 T cell receptor beta chains below, sequenced in a study of identical twins' blood T cells (dated by TCRdb to 2012 to 2014). The library relied on 5' RACE. TCRdb names Illumina Genome Analyzer IIx as the instrument used. TCRdb reworked the public reads: Q25 trimming with fastp, MiXCR clone assembly, productive beta chains retained. Rows matching on CDR3 protein sequence are summarized as one entry with the most common DNA and genes. Recorded for this sample are 300,000 to 450,000 distinct CDR3 sequences; roughly 27% of them occurred a single time. The ten largest clones capture about 6% of the sample. The specimen was PBMCs. All receptors come from a woman aged 18 to 50 in good health.

This clonotype was counted ten times or more. The chain uses TRBV29-1 and TRBJ1-3; D unclear. CDR1 and CDR2 (germline): SQVTM, ANQGSEA. V lost 1 base and J 1 base, leaving 14 bases between the germline ends. The CDR3 loop spans 16 amino acids. In nucleotides, the CDR3 is TGCAGCGTTGAAGCGACGGCAGGTCTATCTGGAAACACCATATATTTT. Amino acids: CSVEATAGLSGNTIYF.

This clonotype was detected only a few times. The V gene is TRBV29-1, the J gene TRBJ1-5; D is uncertain. Germline assignment: CDR1 SQVTM and CDR2 ANQGSEA. V lost 6 bases and J lost 2, with 14 bases in between. This CDR3 is built from 14 residues. The chain's CDR3 is CSVEESGGNQPQHF. The DNA of the CDR3 is TGCAGCGTCGAGGAGTCGGGCGGCAATCAGCCCCAGCATTTT.

V is TRBV20-1 and J is TRBJ2-3, with unresolved D. CDR3 length equals 13 residues. Trimming took 0 bases from V and 0 from J, leaving 4 bases between them. The germline gives CDR1 DFQATT, CDR2 SNEGSKA (reference sequence). The CDR3 reads CSARETSTDTQYF. In DNA form, the CDR3 reads TGCAGTGCTAGAGAGACTAGCACAGATACGCAGTATTTT.